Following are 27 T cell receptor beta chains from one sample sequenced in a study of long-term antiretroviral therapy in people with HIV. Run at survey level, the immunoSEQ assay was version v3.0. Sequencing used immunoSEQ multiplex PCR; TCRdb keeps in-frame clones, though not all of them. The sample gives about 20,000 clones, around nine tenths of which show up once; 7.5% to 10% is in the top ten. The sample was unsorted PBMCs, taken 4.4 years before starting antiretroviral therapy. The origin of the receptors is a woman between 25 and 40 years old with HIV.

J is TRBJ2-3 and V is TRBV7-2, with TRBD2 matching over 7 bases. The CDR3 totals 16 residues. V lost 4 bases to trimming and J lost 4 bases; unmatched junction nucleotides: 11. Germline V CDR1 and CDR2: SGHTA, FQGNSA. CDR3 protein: CASSSQPGLPADTQYF. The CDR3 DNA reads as TGTGCCAGCAGCTCCCAACCGGGACTACCCGCAGATACGCAGTATTTT.

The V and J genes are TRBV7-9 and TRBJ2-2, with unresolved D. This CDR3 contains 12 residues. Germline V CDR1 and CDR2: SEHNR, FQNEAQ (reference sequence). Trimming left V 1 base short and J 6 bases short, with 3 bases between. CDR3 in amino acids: CASSLEAGELFF. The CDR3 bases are TGTGCCAGCAGCTTAGAAGCCGGGGAGCTGTTTTTT.

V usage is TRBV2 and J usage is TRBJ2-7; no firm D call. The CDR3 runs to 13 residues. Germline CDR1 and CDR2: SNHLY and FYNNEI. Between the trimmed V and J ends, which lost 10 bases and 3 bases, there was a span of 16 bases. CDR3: CAISPPGGYEQYF. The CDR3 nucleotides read TGTGCCATATCTCCTCCTGGTGGCTACGAGCAGTACTTC.

The CDR3 sequence: CASKSIGAYEQFF. The CDR3 region has the DNA TGTGCCAGTAAGTCTATCGGGGCGTATGAGCAGTTCTTC. The chain employs TRBV19 and TRBJ2-1; TRBD1 or TRBD2 may be the D gene (5 bases each). Trimming stripped 7 bases from V and 8 bases from J, with 15 bases between. This CDR3 has 13 residues. CDR1 and CDR2 from the germline V gene are LNHDA and SQIVND (reference sequence).

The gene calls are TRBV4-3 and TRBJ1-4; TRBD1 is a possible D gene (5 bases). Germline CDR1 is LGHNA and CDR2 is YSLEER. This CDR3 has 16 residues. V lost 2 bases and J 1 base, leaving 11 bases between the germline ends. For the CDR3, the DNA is TGCGCCAGCAGCCAAACCTACAGGTTAACTAATGAAAAACTGTTTTTT. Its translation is CASSQTYRLTNEKLFF.

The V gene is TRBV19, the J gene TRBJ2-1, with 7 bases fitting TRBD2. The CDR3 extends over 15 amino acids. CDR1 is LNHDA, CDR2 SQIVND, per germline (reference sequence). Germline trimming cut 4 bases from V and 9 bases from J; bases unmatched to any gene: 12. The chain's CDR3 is CASSRGGGPEVEQFF. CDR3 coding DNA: TGTGCCAGTAGTAGGGGGGGAGGGCCGGAGGTTGAGCAGTTCTTC.

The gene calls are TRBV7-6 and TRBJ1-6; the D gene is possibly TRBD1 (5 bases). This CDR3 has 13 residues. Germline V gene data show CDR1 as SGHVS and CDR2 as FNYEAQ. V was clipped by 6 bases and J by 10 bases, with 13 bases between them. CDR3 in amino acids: CASSHGGESPLHF. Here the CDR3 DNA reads TGTGCCAGCAGTCACGGGGGGGAATCACCCCTCCACTTT.

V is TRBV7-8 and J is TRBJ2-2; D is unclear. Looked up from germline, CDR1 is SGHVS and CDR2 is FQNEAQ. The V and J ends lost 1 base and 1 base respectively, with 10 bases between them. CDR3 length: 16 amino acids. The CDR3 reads CASSLGRRMNTGELFF. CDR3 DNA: TGTGCCAGCAGCTTAGGACGACGGATGAACACCGGGGAGCTGTTTTTT.

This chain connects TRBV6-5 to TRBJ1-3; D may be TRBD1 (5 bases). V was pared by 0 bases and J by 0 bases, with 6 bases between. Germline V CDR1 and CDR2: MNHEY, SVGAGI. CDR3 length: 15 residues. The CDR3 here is CASSYSRGSGNTIYF. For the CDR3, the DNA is TGTGCCAGCAGTTACTCGAGGGGCTCTGGAAACACCATATATTTT.

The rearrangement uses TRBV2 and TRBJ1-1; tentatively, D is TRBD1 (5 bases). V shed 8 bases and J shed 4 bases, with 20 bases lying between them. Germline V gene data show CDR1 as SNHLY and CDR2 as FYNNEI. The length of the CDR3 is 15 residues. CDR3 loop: CASLGEDSRGTEAFF. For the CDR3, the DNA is TGTGCCAGCCTCGGGGAGGACTCGAGGGGCACTGAAGCTTTCTTT.

This CDR3 is CASSLAGSEAFF. The CDR3, as DNA: TGCGCCAGCAGCTTGGCAGGTAGTGAAGCTTTCTTT. This chain uses TRBV5-1 with TRBJ1-1; D is uncertain. The germline V gene has CDR1 SGHRS and CDR2 YFSETQ. Trimming pared 0 bases from V and 7 bases from J, leaving 7 bases between. This CDR3 is built from 12 residues.

DNA for the CDR3: TGTGCCAGCAGTTTTGGTCTGAACACCGGGGAGCTGTTTTTT. This sequence encodes CASSFGLNTGELFF. The chain employs TRBV27 and TRBJ2-2; D is unclear. V was pared by 3 bases and J by 1 base, with 6 bases between. Germline values: CDR1 MNHEY, CDR2 SMNVEV (reference sequence). CDR3 length: 14 amino acids.

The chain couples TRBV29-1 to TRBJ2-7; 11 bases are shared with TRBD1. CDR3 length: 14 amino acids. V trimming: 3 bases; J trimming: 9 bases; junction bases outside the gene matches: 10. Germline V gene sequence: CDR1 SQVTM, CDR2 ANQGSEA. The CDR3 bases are TGCAGCGTTGAGAGGACAGGGGGCGCCTATGGGCAGTACTTC. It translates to CSVERTGGAYGQYF.

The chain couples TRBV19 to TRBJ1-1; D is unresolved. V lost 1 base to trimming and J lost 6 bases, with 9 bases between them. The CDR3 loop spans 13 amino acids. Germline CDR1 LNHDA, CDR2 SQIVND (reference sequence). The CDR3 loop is CASSIVISSEAFF. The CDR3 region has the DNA TGTGCCAGTAGTATAGTCATCTCTTCTGAAGCTTTCTTT.

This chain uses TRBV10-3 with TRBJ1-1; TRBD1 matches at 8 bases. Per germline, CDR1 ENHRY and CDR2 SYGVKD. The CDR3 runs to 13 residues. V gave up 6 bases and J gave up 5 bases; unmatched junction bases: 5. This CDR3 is CAISPQGGTEAFF. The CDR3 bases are TGTGCCATCAGCCCACAGGGGGGAACTGAAGCTTTCTTT.

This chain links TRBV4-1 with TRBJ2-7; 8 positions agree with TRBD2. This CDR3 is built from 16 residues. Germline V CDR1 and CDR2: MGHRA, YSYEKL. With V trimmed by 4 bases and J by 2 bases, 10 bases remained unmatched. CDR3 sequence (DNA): TGCGCCAGCAGCCGGTTTAGCGGGGACTCGACCTACGAGCAGTACTTC. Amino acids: CASSRFSGDSTYEQYF.

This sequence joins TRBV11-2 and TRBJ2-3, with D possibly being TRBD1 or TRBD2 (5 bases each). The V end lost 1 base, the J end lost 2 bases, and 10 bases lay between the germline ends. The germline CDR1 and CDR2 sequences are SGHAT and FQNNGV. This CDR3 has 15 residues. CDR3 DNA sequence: TGTGCCAGCAGCTTAGGGGGACGGATCACAGATACGCAGTATTTT. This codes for CASSLGGRITDTQYF. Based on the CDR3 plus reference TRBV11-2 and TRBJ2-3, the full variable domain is EAGVAQSPRYKIIEKRQSVAFWCNPISGHATLYWYQQILGQGPKLLIQFQNNGVVDDSQLPKDRFSAERLKGVDSTLKIQPAKLEDSAVYLCASSLGGRITDTQYFGPGTRLTVL.

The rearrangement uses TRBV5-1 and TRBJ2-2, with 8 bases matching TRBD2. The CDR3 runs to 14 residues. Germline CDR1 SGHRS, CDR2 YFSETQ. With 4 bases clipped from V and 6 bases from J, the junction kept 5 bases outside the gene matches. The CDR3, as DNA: TGCGCCAGCAGCGTCAGCGGGGGATCCGGGGAGCTGTTTTTT. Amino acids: CASSVSGGSGELFF.

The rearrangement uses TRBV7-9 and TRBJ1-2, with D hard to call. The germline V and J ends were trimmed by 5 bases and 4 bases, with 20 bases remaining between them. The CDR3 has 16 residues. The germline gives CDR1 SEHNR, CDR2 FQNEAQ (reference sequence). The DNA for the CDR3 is TGTGCCAGCAGCCCATTTTCCCTCCGTCGGGGCTATGGCTACACCTTC. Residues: CASSPFSLRRGYGYTF.

CDR3 residues: CASGGGQGSQPQHF. The CDR3 bases are TGTGCCAGCGGGGGTGGACAGGGCTCTCAGCCCCAGCATTTT. The chain is built from TRBV6-1 and TRBJ1-5; 8 bases are a match to TRBD1. This CDR3 comprises 14 residues. V dropped 8 bases and J dropped 6; count of bases not matched to a gene: 9. The germline V gene encodes CDR1 MNHNS and CDR2 SASEGT.

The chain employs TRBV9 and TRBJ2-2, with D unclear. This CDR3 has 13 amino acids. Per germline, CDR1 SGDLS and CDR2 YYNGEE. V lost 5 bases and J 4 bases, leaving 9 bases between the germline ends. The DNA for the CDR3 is TGTGCCAGCAGTGTGTGGAGCACCGGGGAGCTGTTTTTT. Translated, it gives CASSVWSTGELFF.

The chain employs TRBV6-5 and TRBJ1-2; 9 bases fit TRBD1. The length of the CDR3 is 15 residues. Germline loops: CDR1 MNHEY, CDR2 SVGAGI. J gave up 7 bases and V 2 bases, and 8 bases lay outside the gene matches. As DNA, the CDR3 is TGTGCCAGCAGTTACATCCGGGACAGGGTCGGTGGCTACACCTTC. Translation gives CASSYIRDRVGGYTF.

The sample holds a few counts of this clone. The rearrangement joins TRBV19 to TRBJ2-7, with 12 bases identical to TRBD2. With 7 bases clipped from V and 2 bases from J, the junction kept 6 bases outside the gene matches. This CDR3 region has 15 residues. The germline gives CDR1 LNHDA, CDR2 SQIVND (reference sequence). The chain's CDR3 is CASTTSGGPTYEQYF. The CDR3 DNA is TGTGCCAGTACTACTAGCGGGGGGCCAACCTACGAGCAGTACTTC.

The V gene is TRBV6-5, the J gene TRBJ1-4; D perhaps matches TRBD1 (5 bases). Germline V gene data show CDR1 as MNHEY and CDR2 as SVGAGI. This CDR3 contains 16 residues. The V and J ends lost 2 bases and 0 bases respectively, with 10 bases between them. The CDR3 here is CASSYRQYATNEKLFF. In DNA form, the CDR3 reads TGTGCCAGCAGTTACCGACAGTATGCAACTAATGAAAAACTGTTTTTT.

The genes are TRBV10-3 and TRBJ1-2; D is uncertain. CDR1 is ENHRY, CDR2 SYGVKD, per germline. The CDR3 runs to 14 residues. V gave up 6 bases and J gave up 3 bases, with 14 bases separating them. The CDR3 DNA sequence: TGTGCCATCAGGCCTGGTGATGACGACTATGGCTACACCTTC. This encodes CAIRPGDDDYGYTF.

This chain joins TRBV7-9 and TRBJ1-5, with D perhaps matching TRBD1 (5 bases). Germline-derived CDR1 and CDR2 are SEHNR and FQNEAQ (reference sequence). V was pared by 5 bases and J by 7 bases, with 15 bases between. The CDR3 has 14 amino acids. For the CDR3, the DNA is TGTGCCAGCAGCAGGGGCCAGGGTGGGCAGCCCCAGCATTTT. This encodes CASSRGQGGQPQHF.

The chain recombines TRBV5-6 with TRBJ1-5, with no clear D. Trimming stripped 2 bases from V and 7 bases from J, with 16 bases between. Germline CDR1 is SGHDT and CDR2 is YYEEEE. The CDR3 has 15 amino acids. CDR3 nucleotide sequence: TGTGCCAGCAGCTTAGGCCCAGTAACCAGCCAGCCCCAGCATTTT. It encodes CASSLGPVTSQPQHF.